The 12 T cell receptor beta chains listed next were all sequenced from one sample in a study of T cell changes during pregnancy in multiple sclerosis. Profiled with immunoSEQ multiplex PCR; TCRdb holds only in-frame clones, not every one. This table holds about 57,000 clones, more than 90% found once. Sequencing used CD4+ T cells from peripheral blood mononuclear cells, obtained before pregnancy. The receptors stem from a female donor with multiple sclerosis, enrolled in a pregnancy study.

This sequence joins TRBV27 and TRBJ2-2, with D maybe TRBD2 (5 bases). Germline V gene data show CDR1 as MNHEY and CDR2 as SMNVEV (reference sequence). V was clipped by 0 bases and J by 5 bases, with 13 bases between them. This CDR3 is 16 amino acids long. DNA for the CDR3: TGTGCCAGCAGTTTATCGGGAGCAAGAGGGACCGGGGAGCTGTTTTTT. Its translation is CASSLSGARGTGELFF.

The CDR3 bases are TGTGCCAGCAGTACCCAGGGCAGTGGAACTGAAGCTTTCTTT. Its translation: CASSTQGSGTEAFF. The chain joins TRBV27 to TRBJ1-1, with D tentatively TRBD1 (5 bases). Trimming left V 5 bases short and J 5 bases short, with 15 bases between. This CDR3 region has 14 residues. Germline V gives CDR1 MNHEY, CDR2 SMNVEV (reference sequence).

The chain couples TRBV7-8 to TRBJ2-3, with D maybe TRBD2 (5 bases). Germline V CDR1 and CDR2: SGHVS, FQNEAQ. Trimming left V 2 bases short and J 3 bases short, with 15 bases between. The CDR3 spans 16 residues. CDR3 coding DNA: TGTGCCAGCAGCTTACCTAGCATCGTGTCGACAGATACGCAGTATTTT. This translates into CASSLPSIVSTDTQYF.

The chain couples TRBV6-5 to TRBJ1-2; D may be TRBD1 (5 bases). The germline V gene has CDR1 MNHEY and CDR2 SVGAGI. V lost 7 bases and J 8 bases, leaving 17 bases between the germline ends. This CDR3 spans 13 amino acids. CDR3 amino acids: CASTPQGRAGYTF. In DNA form, the CDR3 reads TGTGCCAGCACCCCTCAGGGCAGGGCAGGCTACACCTTC.

V and J are TRBV15 and TRBJ2-3, with D unclear. Per the germline V gene, CDR1 is LNHNV and CDR2 is YYDKDF (reference sequence). V was shortened by 3 bases and J by 4 bases, with 5 bases between the two germline ends. The CDR3 spans 12 residues. The CDR3 DNA follows: TGTGCCACCAGCAGGGCAGCAGATACGCAGTATTTT. Protein product: CATSRAADTQYF.

CDR3 protein: CASSAGQNEKLFF. The CDR3, as DNA: TGTGCCAGCAGCGCGGGACAGAATGAAAAACTGTTTTTT. The chain has TRBV11-2 and TRBJ1-4, with TRBD1 matching 7 bases. Germline CDR1 is SGHAT and CDR2 is FQNNGV. The V and J ends lost 5 bases and 5 bases, in that order; junction bases with no gene match: 2. The CDR3 runs 13 residues.

This chain's CDR3 is CASSPIQSQGGRNTDTQYF. As DNA, the CDR3 is TGTGCCAGCTCACCAATCCAGAGTCAGGGCGGGAGGAATACAGATACGCAGTATTTT. The chain links TRBV18 to TRBJ2-3, with 8 bases fitting TRBD2. After removal of 2 bases from V and 3 bases from J, the junction contained 16 bases not matched to a gene. The CDR3 is 19 amino acids. Germline CDR1 KGHSH, CDR2 LQKENI. The whole variable domain, remainder taken from reference TRBV18 and TRBJ2-3, is NAGVMQNPRHLVRRRGQEARLRCSPMKGHSHVYWYRQLPEEGLKFMVYLQKENIIDESGMPKERFSAEFPKEGPSILRIQQVVRGDSAAYFCASSPIQSQGGRNTDTQYFGPGTRLTVL.

The count of this clone is one. DNA of the CDR3: TGTGCCAGCAGCTCCTACCCGGGACTTCGAGACTATGGCTACACCTTC. As protein: CASSSYPGLRDYGYTF. The V call is TRBV13, the J call TRBJ1-2, with TRBD1 as a possible D gene (5 bases). Trimming left V 4 bases short and J 3 bases short, with 18 bases between. Germline V gene data show CDR1 as PRHDT and CDR2 as FYEKMQ (reference sequence). The CDR3 loop spans 16 amino acids.

As DNA, the CDR3 is TGTGCCAGTAGTCCCTGGATAGCGGGAGCCAATGAGCAGTTCTTC. This codes for CASSPWIAGANEQFF. V and J are TRBV19 and TRBJ2-1; 9 nucleotides align to TRBD2. V lost 5 bases and J lost 6; bases outside the gene matches: 8. The CDR3 is 15 residues long. Germline CDR1 LNHDA, CDR2 SQIVND (reference sequence).

This chain joins TRBV18 and TRBJ1-1, with D tentatively TRBD1 (5 bases). The V end was cut by 5 bases, the J end by 4 bases, with 11 bases between. CDR3 length: 13 residues. Germline V CDR1 and CDR2: KGHSH, LQKENI. DNA of the CDR3: TGTGCCAGCTCAGCACAGGAGACCACTGAAGCTTTCTTT. Protein product: CASSAQETTEAFF.

This clone was observed once. The genes are TRBV30 and TRBJ1-3; no clear D. Deletions cut 5 bases from V and 0 bases from J, with 11 bases between. Germline V gene data show CDR1 as GTSNPN and CDR2 as SVGIG (reference sequence). This CDR3 has 14 residues. Here the CDR3 reads CAWLRSRSGNTIYF. CDR3 DNA sequence: TGTGCCTGGCTCAGGTCCCGCTCTGGAAACACCATATATTTT.

The chain recombines TRBV2 with TRBJ1-4; TRBD1 aligns across 10 bases. V was clipped by 5 bases and J by 10 bases; unmatched bases: 10. The CDR3 contains 15 residues. In germline, CDR1 is SNHLY, CDR2 FYNNEI. The CDR3 region is CASSLGQGEMGKLFF. In nucleotides, the CDR3 is TGTGCCAGCAGTCTTGGACAGGGGGAGATGGGAAAACTGTTTTTT.